A selection of T cell receptor beta chains follows, all from one sample in a study of CXCR3-negative and CXCR3-positive naive CD8 T cells. No DNA is given; TCRdb re-called the 5' RACE reads and lists each CDR3 protein once. Its table records fewer than 60,000 distinct CDR3 sequences. Specimen: memory CD8+ T cells from blood. These receptors were obtained from a human donor in good health. Some clones in this sample may be carry-over from other donors' samples. Both conserved end residues are part of each CDR3.

j_gene	len	v_gene	CDR3aa
TRBJ2-7	14	TRBV3-1	CASSQGETTYEQYF
TRBJ2-1	14	TRBV7-7	CASSLSYSYNEQFF
TRBJ2-7	15	TRBV7-2	CASRFSGTGWYEQYF
TRBJ2-7	11	TRBV11-2	CASSSSAGWYF
TRBJ2-1	15	TRBV14	CASSLHRTGPNEQFF
TRBJ2-1	15	TRBV28	CASRRRGSWGDEQFF
TRBJ2-3	12	TRBV7-8	CASSSSGDTQYF
TRBJ2-7	16	TRBV4-3	CASSQEPGQGFNEQYF
TRBJ1-1	15	TRBV7-9	CASSLESGVNTEAFF
TRBJ2-2	16	TRBV11-2	CASSKLEGINTGELFF
TRBJ2-1	13	TRBV29-1	CSVEAGTYNEQFF